This TCR beta chain was profiled in a study of vaccination effects on CD4 cells after COVID-19. Across the study: Before any sequencing was done, the ViraFEST assay used viral peptide pools to expand antigen-specific CD4+ T cells.

Study-wide results and limits: Whether induced by infection or by vaccine, clones showed marked clonal contraction late after vaccination.

A remark on this clone: Antigen: not known.

When less than 11 days of culture had elapsed, CD4+ T cells were isolated. The authors exchanged half the medium for IL-2 medium on days 3 and 7. This table comes from immunoSEQ multiplex PCR, and its TCRdb copy is limited to in-frame clones, with some not included. The data show around 56,000 clones, about 83% seen once. V was pared by 5 bases and J by 0 bases, with 14 bases between. Germline V gives CDR1 MDHEN, CDR2 SYDVKM. This CDR3 has 16 residues. Source: CD4+ T cells from PBMCs cultured without peptide, taken before COVID-19 vaccination. The TCR comes from a human donor who received a COVID-19 vaccine. The chain carries TRBV28 and TRBJ1-3; D possibly corresponds to TRBD1 (5 bases). CDR3: CASSGPGTSSGNTIYF. The CDR3 DNA reads as TGTGCCAGCAGTGGGCCCGGGACGAGCTCTGGAAACACCATATATTTT.